Presented here are 11 T cell receptor beta chains from one specimen sequenced in a study of technical replicates of blood from several donors. TCRdb's copy holds only in-frame clones and misses some; the assay was immunoSEQ multiplex PCR. The sample has about 87,000 clones, 95% seen once. Sequencing used T cells isolated from PBMCs. These receptors all come from a human donor in good health.

The chain has TRBV2 and TRBJ1-2, with 9 bases identical to TRBD1. Trimming took 11 bases from V and 4 from J; bases not matched to a gene: 11. Germline CDR1 SNHLY, CDR2 FYNNEI. The CDR3 totals 14 residues. The CDR3 loop is CAGSTGTGLYGYTF. The CDR3 DNA reads TGTGCCGGAAGTACCGGGACAGGGCTCTATGGCTACACCTTC.

The rearrangement uses TRBV28 and TRBJ2-1; 7 bases align to TRBD2. The junction had 6 bases not matched to a gene; V was cut back by 2 bases and J by 5 bases. Germline V gene sequence: CDR1 MDHEN, CDR2 SYDVKM. This CDR3 is 15 amino acids long. As DNA, the CDR3 is TGTGCCAGCAGTTTAATGGGAGGGTTGCACAATGAGCAGTTCTTC. It codes for CASSLMGGLHNEQFF. The variable domain in full, completed from reference TRBV28 and TRBJ2-1, reads DVKVTQSSRYLVKRTGEKVFLECVQDMDHENMFWYRQDPGLGLRLIYFSYDVKMKEKGDIPEGYSVSREKKERFSLILESASTNQTSMYLCASSLMGGLHNEQFFGPGTRLTVL.

The CDR3 sequence is CASSLPLGEQFF. Written as DNA, the CDR3 is TGTGCCAGCAGCCTGCCCCTAGGAGAGCAGTTCTTC. The chain has TRBV4-2 and TRBJ2-1; D is unresolved. The length of the CDR3 is 12 residues. CDR1 LGHNA and CDR2 YNFKEQ come from the germline V gene. V was trimmed by 4 bases and J by 10 bases, leaving 11 bases between them.

The V gene is TRBV9, the J gene TRBJ2-7, with TRBD1 as a possible D gene (6 bases). V dropped 7 bases and J dropped 3 bases, with 20 bases sitting between them. CDR3 length: 15 residues. The germline CDR1 and CDR2 sequences are SGDLS and YYNGEE. Here the CDR3 DNA reads TGTGCCAGCCGGGACAACTCACCTTGGGACTACGAGCAGTACTTC. It is translated as CASRDNSPWDYEQYF.

The V and J genes are TRBV30 and TRBJ1-1; 9 bases align to TRBD1. Per germline, CDR1 GTSNPN and CDR2 SVGIG (reference sequence). The V segment lost 2 bases and the J segment 0 bases; nucleotides outside the gene matches: 4. The CDR3 loop spans 15 amino acids. DNA of the CDR3: TGTGCCTGGAGTTACGGGACAGGGCTGAACACTGAAGCTTTCTTT. Amino acids: CAWSYGTGLNTEAFF.

V and J are TRBV5-1 and TRBJ1-1; D is perhaps TRBD1 (5 bases). Germline values: CDR1 SGHRS, CDR2 YFSETQ. V shed 3 bases and J shed 5 bases, with 14 bases lying between them. The CDR3 extends over 14 amino acids. CDR3 residues: CASSSVGAGTEAFF. In DNA, the CDR3 is TGCGCCAGCAGCTCCGTAGGGGCGGGAACTGAAGCTTTCTTT. The full variable domain, rest sourced from reference TRBV5-1 and TRBJ1-1, is KAGVTQTPRYLIKTRGQQVTLSCSPISGHRSVSWYQQTPGQGLQFLFEYFSETQRNKGNFPGRFSGRQFSNSRSEMNVSTLELGDSALYLCASSSVGAGTEAFFGQGTRLTVV.

The chain recombines TRBV10-3 with TRBJ2-2; weak D call: TRBD2 (6 bases). The V end was cut by 5 bases, the J end by 7 bases, with 14 bases between. Germline-derived CDR1 and CDR2 are ENHRY and SYGVKD. The CDR3 loop spans 14 amino acids. Written as DNA, the CDR3 is TGTGCCATCAGTAACGCCGGGGGTAGCGGGGAGCTGTTTTTT. The encoded protein is CAISNAGGSGELFF.

The chain recombines TRBV27 with TRBJ1-1; D call uncertain. V was pared by 0 bases and J by 1 base, with 6 bases between. The germline V gene encodes CDR1 MNHEY and CDR2 SMNVEV (reference sequence). The CDR3 extends over 14 amino acids. The CDR3 region has the DNA TGTGCCAGCAGTTTATCCAGACAGAACACTGAAGCTTTCTTT. This codes for CASSLSRQNTEAFF.

The gene calls are TRBV7-2 and TRBJ1-2; no reliable D call. This CDR3 region has 13 residues. The germline V gene encodes CDR1 SGHTA and CDR2 FQGNSA. With 1 base removed from V and 3 bases from J, the gap between germline ends came to 6 bases. CDR3 in amino acids: CASSLDRDYGYTF. In DNA form, the CDR3 reads TGTGCCAGCAGCTTAGACAGAGACTATGGCTACACCTTC. Supplemented by reference TRBV7-2 and TRBJ1-2, the full variable domain reads GAGVSQSPSNKVTEKGKDVELRCDPISGHTALYWYRQSLGQGLEFLIYFQGNSAPDKSGLPSDRFSAERTGGSVSTLTIQRTQQEDSAVYLCASSLDRDYGYTFGSGTRLTVV.

The chain employs TRBV19 and TRBJ2-5, with 7 bases aligning to TRBD2. The CDR3 extends over 14 amino acids. Trimming at V came to 4 bases and at J to 5 bases, leaving 7 bases not matched to a gene. CDR1 and CDR2 (germline): LNHDA, SQIVND (reference sequence). The CDR3 nucleotides are TGTGCCAGTAGTAGCGGGAGTCACGGGGAGACCCAGTACTTC. Translating gives CASSSGSHGETQYF.

The V call is TRBV10-3, the J call TRBJ1-1; TRBD1 matches at 9 bases. This CDR3 has 13 residues. The J segment lost 5 bases and the V segment lost 8 bases, leaving 6 bases of the junction unmatched. Germline V CDR1 and CDR2: ENHRY, SYGVKD. The CDR3 reads CAISTGGGTEAFF. For the CDR3, the DNA is TGTGCCATCTCTACAGGGGGCGGAACTGAAGCTTTCTTT.